These 5 T cell receptor beta chains were all obtained from the same sample, sequenced in a study of CD8+ T cells in alopecia areata. Reverse transcription of extracted RNA yielded cDNA, which provided the sequencing template. Sequenced by immunoSEQ multiplex PCR; TCRdb stores in-frame clones only, minus some. The data contain about 150,000 clones, about 53% of them singletons. This material consisted of CD8+ T cells sorted from blood, taken at week 0. The receptors were sampled from a human donor with alopecia areata.

This chain joins TRBV18 and TRBJ1-2; 10 positions match TRBD1. Trimming at V came to 4 bases and at J to 6 bases, leaving 5 bases not matched to a gene. This CDR3 comprises 14 residues. Germline loops: CDR1 KGHSH, CDR2 LQKENI. The CDR3 sequence is CASSLDRGQDGYTF. CDR3 nucleotides: TGTGCCAGCTCACTCGACAGGGGGCAAGATGGCTACACCTTC.

The chain has TRBV5-1 and TRBJ2-2; a weak D match, TRBD1 (6 bases). CDR3 length: 14 amino acids. The V end lost 4 bases, the J end lost 1 base, and 8 bases lay between the germline ends. Per germline, CDR1 SGHRS and CDR2 YFSETQ. The CDR3 loop reads CASSGDKNTGELFF. The CDR3 DNA is TGCGCCAGCAGCGGGGACAAGAACACCGGGGAGCTGTTTTTT.

This clone showed up just a few times. The rearrangement uses TRBV29-1 and TRBJ1-1; tentatively, D is TRBD1 (5 bases). Per germline, CDR1 SQVTM and CDR2 ANQGSEA. There are 10 residues in the CDR3. V was trimmed by 4 bases and J by 8 bases, leaving 8 bases between them. The CDR3 coding sequence is TGCAGCGTTGCAGGGCTCGAAGCTTTCTTT. Translation gives CSVAGLEAFF.

This chain uses TRBV11-2 with TRBJ1-6; no clear D. CDR3 size: 14 residues. Germline lookup yields CDR1 SGHAT and CDR2 FQNNGV. The germline V and J ends were trimmed by 0 bases and 7 bases, with 7 bases remaining between them. CDR3 coding DNA: TGTGCCAGCAGCTTAGACACCCCCAATTCACCCCTCCACTTT. Translated, it gives CASSLDTPNSPLHF.

The CDR3 region is CASSLNGLDTQYF. CDR3 in DNA: TGTGCCAGCAGCTTAAACGGCCTCGATACGCAGTATTTT. This rearrangement joins TRBV7-9 to TRBJ2-3; D is ambiguous. The CDR3 runs 13 residues. The germline CDR1 and CDR2 sequences are SEHNR and FQNEAQ (reference sequence). Trimming removed 2 bases from V and 6 bases from J, with 9 bases in between.